This T cell receptor (beta chain) was captured by sequencing in a study of blood T cell repertoires in COVID-19. In the study overall: COVID-19 samples from acute and convalescent phases originated in the United States, Italy and Spain.

The CDR3 contains 18 residues. Germline lookup yields CDR1 GTSNPN and CDR2 SVGIG (reference sequence). The ends lost 3 bases at V and 7 bases at J; junction bases unmatched: 17. Original handling: Quantification of nucleated cells was approximated via reference gene primer amplification. The method was immunoSEQ multiplex PCR; TCRdb's version includes in-frame clones alone and lacks a portion of them. That table is the source of V, J and clone size, and D and trimming were worked out from the DNA. The table lists some 340,000 clones, about 90% of them singletons. The TCR sequence derives from a woman between 25 and 40 years old who had recovered from COVID-19. The sequenced material came from PBMCs or T cells enriched from blood (not recorded which). V and J are TRBV30 and TRBJ2-1; TRBD2 matches 11 bases. CDR3 sequence reads: CAWRPIQGLAGGLNEQFF. The DNA of the CDR3 is TGTGCCTGGAGACCAATCCAGGGGCTAGCGGGGGGTTTGAATGAGCAGTTCTTC.